This TCR beta chain emerged from a study of cytomegalovirus exposure and HLA in healthy donors. PCR used 60 Vbeta primers and 13 Jbeta primers. Assay used: immunoSEQ multiplex PCR; TCRdb lists only in-frame clones, some missing. There are 150,000 to 200,000 clones in the sample; roughly 79% occur only once, and less than 1.2% lies in the top ten. Germline values: CDR1 MNHNS, CDR2 SASEGT. The CDR3 is made up of 12 amino acids. V lost 2 bases and J 15 bases, leaving 14 bases between the germline ends. This receptor was obtained from a woman aged 40 to 49 in good health and CMV-seronegative. The source material was PBMCs. J is TRBJ2-1 and V is TRBV6-1, with a weak D call TRBD2 (5 bases). The CDR3 is CASSESKRAVFF. The DNA for the CDR3 is TGTGCCAGCAGTGAATCAAAGAGGGCCGTGTTCTTC.